This T cell receptor (beta chain) is from a study of OX40 agonist ivuxolimab in advanced cancers. The wider study: Mean age 60 years, range about 23 to 80; about 85% male. Therapy given before enrollment (anti-PD-1, anti-PD-L1 or anti-CTLA-4) was allowed, and around 41% had some. Study-level findings and limits: Averaged across samples, CD8+ T cells carried more expanded clones than CD4+ did.

The assay was immunoSEQ multiplex PCR, and TCRdb's table has in-frame clones only and misses some. The sample yields around 39,000 clones, roughly 81% seen once. This clone came up once. Its cognate antigen is unknown. Germline loops: CDR1 MNHEY, CDR2 SVGAGI. V lost 5 bases, J lost 5 bases, and 16 bases lay in between. The CDR3 contains 14 residues. Systemic immunosuppression or a history of autoimmune disease excluded patients. The clonotype comes from an adult with an advanced solid tumor such as melanoma, head and neck, liver or kidney cancer. The specimen comprised CD4+ or CD8+ T cells sorted from blood, sampled in a trial of the OX40 agonist ivuxolimab. The chain joins TRBV6-5 to TRBJ2-7; possibly TRBD1 for D (5 bases). The CDR3 here is CASSQGRVKNEQYF. CDR3 nucleotides: TGTGCCAGCAGTCAGGGCAGGGTTAAGAACGAGCAGTACTTC.